These 4 T cell receptor beta chains share one sample of origin, sequenced in a study of beta chain features in type 1 diabetes. Whole-study findings and limits: Patients with Type 1 diabetes showed moderately but significantly shorter TCRB CDR3s in all four CD4+ subsets.

No cognate antigen is known for these TCRs. Sequencing targeted expressed TCRB transcripts, as all isolated RNA had been reverse transcribed. Produced via immunoSEQ multiplex PCR; TCRdb's table is partial and in-frame only. The sample has 50,000 to 65,000 clones, roughly 40% seen once. The source material was Tregs from blood. Receptors originate from a man aged 25-45 years with type 1 diabetes.

The rearrangement uses TRBV19 and TRBJ2-5; 7 bases are shared with TRBD1. The J call is doubtful: the DNA matches TRBJ2-7 better. The CDR3 length is 15 residues. Germline V CDR1 and CDR2: LNHDA, SQIVND (reference sequence). The CDR3 DNA is TGTGCCAGTAGTACTAGACAGGGAGTGACCTACGAGCAGTACTTC. This translates into CASSTRQGVTYEQYF.

The chain joins TRBV18 to TRBJ2-3, with D perhaps TRBD1 (6 bases). The CDR3 runs 16 residues. The germline V and J ends were trimmed by 6 bases and 6 bases, with 22 bases remaining between them. The V gene's germline CDR1 is KGHSH and CDR2 LQKENI. CDR3 nucleotides: TGTGCCAGCTCCCCTAATCAGGGGCTCGGGGCTGATACGCAGTATTTT. It specifies CASSPNQGLGADTQYF.

The chain couples TRBV2 to TRBJ1-1; D is unclear. With 3 bases removed from V and 4 bases from J, the gap between germline ends came to 15 bases. This CDR3 region has 15 residues. Germline CDR1 SNHLY, CDR2 FYNNEI. CDR3 DNA sequence: TGTGCCAGCAGTGAGGGTTCGTTCGGCGGCACTGAAGCTTTCTTT. It translates to CASSEGSFGGTEAFF.

This clone came up a few times. The J gene is TRBJ2-5, the V gene TRBV7-6; D may be TRBD1 (5 bases). Trimming stripped 5 bases from V and 5 bases from J, with 18 bases between. The CDR3 loop spans 15 amino acids. Germline values: CDR1 SGHVS, CDR2 FNYEAQ. The CDR3, as DNA: TGTGCCAGCAGCAAACGGTCACAGGCTAGGGAGACCCAGTACTTC. Translating gives CASSKRSQARETQYF.